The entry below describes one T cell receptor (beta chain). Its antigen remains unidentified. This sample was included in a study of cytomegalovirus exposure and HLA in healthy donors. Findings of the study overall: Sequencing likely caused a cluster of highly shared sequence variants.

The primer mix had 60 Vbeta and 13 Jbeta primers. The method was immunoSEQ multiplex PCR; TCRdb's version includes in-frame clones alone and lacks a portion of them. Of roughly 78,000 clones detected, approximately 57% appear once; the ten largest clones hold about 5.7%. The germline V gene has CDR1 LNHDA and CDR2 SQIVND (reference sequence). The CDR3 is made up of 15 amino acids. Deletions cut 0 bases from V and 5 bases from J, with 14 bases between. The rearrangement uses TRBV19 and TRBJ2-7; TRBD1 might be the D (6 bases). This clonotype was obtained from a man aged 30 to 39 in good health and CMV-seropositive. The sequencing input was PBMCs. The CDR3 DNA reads TGTGCCAGTAGTATAGACAGGGGTTTAGAGGACGAGCAGTACTTC. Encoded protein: CASSIDRGLEDEQYF.